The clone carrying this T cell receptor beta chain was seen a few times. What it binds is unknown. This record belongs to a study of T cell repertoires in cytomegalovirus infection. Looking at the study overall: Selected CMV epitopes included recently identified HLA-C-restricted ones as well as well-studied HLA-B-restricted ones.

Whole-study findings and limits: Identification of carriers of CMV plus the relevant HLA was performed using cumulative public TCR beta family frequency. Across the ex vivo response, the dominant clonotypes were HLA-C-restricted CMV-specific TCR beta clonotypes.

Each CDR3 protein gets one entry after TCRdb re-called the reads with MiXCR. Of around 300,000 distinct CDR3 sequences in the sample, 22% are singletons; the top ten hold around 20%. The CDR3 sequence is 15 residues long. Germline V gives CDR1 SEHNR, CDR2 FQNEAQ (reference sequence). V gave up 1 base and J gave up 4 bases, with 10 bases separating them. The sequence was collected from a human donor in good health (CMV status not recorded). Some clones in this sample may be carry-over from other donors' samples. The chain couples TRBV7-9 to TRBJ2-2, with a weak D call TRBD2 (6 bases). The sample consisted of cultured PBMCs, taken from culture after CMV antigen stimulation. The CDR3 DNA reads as TGTGCCAGCAGCTTAGGACGGGAGACCACCGGGGAGCTGTTTTTT. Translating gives CASSLGRETTGELFF.